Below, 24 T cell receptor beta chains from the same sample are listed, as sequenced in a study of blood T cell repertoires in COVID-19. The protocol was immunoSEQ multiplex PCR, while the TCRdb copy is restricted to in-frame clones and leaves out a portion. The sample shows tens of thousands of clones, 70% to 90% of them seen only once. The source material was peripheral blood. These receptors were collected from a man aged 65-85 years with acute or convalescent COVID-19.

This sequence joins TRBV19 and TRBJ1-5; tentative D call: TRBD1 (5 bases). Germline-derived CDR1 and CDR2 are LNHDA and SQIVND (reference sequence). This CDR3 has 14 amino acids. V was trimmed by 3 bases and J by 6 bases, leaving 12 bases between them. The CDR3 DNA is TGTGCCAGTAGTATGGGGCCGATTGGTCAGCCCCAGCATTTT. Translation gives CASSMGPIGQPQHF.

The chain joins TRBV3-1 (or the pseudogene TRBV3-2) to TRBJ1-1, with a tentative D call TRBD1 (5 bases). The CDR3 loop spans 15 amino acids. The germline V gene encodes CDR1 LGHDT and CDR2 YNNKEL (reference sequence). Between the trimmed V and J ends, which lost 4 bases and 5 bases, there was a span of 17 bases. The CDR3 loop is CASSLLGGGSTEAFF. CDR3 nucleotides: TGTGCCAGCAGCCTCTTGGGCGGGGGGAGTACTGAAGCTTTCTTT.

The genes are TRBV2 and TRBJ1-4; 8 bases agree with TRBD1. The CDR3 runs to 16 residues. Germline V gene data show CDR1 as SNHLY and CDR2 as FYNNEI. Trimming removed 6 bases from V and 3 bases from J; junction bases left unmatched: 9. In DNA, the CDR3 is TGTGCCAGCAGCCGACAGGGGAGGTCTGCTAATGAAAAACTGTTTTTT. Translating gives CASSRQGRSANEKLFF. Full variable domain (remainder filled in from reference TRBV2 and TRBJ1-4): EPEVTQTPSHQVTQMGQEVILRCVPISNHLYFYWYRQILGQKVEFLVSFYNNEISEKSEIFDDQFSVERPDGSNFTLKIRSTKLEDSAMYFCASSRQGRSANEKLFFGSGTQLSVL.

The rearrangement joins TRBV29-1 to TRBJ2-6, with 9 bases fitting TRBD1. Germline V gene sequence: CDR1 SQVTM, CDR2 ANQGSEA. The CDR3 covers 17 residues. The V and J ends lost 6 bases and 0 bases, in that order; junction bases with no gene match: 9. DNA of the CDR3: TGCAGCGTGAGCGGACAGGGGAGTTACTCTGGGGCCAACGTCCTGACTTTC. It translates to CSVSGQGSYSGANVLTF.

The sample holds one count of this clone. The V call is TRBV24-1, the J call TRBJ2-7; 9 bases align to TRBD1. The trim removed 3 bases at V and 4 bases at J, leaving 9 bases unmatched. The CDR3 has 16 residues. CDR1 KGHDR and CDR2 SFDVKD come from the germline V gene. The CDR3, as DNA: TGTGCCACCAGTGATCCAACCTCCGGGACAGGGTACGAGCAGTACTTC. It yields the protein CATSDPTSGTGYEQYF.

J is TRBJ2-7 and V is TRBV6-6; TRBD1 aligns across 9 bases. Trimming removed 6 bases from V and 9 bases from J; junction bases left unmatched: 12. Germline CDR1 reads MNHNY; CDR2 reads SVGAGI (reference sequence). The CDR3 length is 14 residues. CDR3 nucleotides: TGTGCCAGCAGATCCGGGACAGGGATGTTTGGGCAGTACTTC. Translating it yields CASRSGTGMFGQYF.

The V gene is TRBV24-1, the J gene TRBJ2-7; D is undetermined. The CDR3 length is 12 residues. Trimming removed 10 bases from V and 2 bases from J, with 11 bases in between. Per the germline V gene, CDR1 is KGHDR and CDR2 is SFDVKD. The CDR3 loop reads CATGRLAYEQYF. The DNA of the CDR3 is TGTGCCACAGGTAGACTCGCCTACGAGCAGTACTTC.

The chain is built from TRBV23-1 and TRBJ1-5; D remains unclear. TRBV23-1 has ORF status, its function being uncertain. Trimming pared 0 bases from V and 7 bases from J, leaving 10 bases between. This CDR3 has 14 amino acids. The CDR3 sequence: CASSQSPKRQPQHF. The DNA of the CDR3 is TGCGCCAGCAGTCAATCACCTAAGCGACAGCCCCAGCATTTT.

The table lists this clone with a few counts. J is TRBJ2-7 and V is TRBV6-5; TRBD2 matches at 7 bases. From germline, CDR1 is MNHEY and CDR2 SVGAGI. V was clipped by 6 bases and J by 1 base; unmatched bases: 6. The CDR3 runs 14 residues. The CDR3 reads CASRSGGGSYEQYF. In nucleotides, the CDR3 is TGTGCCAGCAGGTCGGGGGGTGGGTCCTACGAGCAGTACTTC.

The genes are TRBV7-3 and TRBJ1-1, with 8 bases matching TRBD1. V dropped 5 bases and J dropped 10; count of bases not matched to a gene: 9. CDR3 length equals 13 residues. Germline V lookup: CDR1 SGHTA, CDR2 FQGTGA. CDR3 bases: TGTGCCAGCAGCCAAGACAGGGGAAGTTTAGCTTTCTTT. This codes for CASSQDRGSLAFF.

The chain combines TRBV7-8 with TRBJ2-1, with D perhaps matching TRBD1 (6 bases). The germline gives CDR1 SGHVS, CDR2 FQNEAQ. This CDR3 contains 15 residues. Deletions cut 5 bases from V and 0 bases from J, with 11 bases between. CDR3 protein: CASSNVGGSYNEQFF. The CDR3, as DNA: TGTGCCAGCAGCAACGTAGGGGGCTCCTACAATGAGCAGTTCTTC.

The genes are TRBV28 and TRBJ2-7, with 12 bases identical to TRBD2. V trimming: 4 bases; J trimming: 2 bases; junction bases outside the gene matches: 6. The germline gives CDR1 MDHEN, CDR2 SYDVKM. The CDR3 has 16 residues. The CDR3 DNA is TGTGCCAGCAGTTCATGGACTAGCGGGACAGCCTACGAGCAGTACTTC. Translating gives CASSSWTSGTAYEQYF.

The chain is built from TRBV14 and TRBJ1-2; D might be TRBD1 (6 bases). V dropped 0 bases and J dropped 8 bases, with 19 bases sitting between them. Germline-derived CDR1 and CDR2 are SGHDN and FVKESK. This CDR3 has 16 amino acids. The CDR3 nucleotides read TGTGCCAGCAGCCAAGACACAGTAACAGGGAGGGCGGGCTACACCTTC. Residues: CASSQDTVTGRAGYTF.

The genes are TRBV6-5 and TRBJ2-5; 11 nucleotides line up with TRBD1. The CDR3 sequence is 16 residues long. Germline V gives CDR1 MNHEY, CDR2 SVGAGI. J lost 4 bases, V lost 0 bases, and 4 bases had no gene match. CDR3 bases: TGTGCCAGCAGTTACTCCGGGACAGGGGGGGCAGAGACCCAGTACTTC. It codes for CASSYSGTGGAETQYF.

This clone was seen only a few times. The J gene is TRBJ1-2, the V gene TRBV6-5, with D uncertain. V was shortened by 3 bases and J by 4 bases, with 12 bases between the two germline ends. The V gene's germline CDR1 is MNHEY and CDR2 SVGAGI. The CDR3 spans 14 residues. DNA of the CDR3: TGTGCCAGCAGTTATTCGACATCTCCCTATGGCTACACCTTC. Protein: CASSYSTSPYGYTF.

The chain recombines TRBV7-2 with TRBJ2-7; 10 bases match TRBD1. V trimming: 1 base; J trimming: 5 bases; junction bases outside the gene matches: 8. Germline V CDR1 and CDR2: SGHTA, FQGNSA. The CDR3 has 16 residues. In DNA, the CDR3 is TGTGCCAGCAGCTTAGTTGGGGACAGGGGAAGGGACGAGCAGTACTTC. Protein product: CASSLVGDRGRDEQYF.

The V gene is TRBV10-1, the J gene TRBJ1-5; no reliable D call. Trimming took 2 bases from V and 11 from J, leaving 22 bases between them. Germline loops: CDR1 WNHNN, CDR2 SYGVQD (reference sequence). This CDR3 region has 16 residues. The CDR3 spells CASSERQAGKDQAQHF. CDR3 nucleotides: TGCGCCAGCAGTGAGCGGCAGGCGGGCAAAGATCAAGCCCAGCATTTT.

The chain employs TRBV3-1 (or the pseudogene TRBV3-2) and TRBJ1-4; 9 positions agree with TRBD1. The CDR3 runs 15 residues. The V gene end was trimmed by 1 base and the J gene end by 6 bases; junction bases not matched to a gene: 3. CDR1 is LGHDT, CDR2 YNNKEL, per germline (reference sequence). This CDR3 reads CASSQVTGGYEKLFF. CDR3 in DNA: TGTGCCAGCAGCCAAGTGACAGGGGGATATGAAAAACTGTTTTTT.

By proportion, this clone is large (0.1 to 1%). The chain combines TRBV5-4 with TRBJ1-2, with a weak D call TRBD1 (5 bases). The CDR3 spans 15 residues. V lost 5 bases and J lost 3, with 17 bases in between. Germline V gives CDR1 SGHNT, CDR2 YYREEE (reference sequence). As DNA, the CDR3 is TGTGCCAGCAGAGAATTGGGGCGGGAAGACTATGGCTACACCTTC. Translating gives CASRELGREDYGYTF. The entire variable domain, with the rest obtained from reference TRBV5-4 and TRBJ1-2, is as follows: ETGVTQSPTHLIKTRGQQVTLRCSSQSGHNTVSWYQQALGQGPQFIFQYYREEENGRGNFPPRFSGLQFPNYSSELNVNALELDDSALYLCASRELGREDYGYTFGSGTRLTVV.

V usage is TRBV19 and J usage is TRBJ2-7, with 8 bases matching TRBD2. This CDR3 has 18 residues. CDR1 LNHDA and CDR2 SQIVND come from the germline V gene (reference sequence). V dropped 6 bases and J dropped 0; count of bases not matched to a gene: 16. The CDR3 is CASRASGSPPWSSYEQYF. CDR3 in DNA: TGTGCCAGTAGAGCTAGCGGGTCCCCCCCGTGGAGCTCCTACGAGCAGTACTTC.

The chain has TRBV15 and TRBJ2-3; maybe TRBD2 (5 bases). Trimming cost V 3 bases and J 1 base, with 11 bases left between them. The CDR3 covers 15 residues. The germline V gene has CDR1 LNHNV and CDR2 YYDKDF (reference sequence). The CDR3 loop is CATSSSGVRTDTQYF. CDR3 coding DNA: TGTGCCACCAGCAGTTCCGGGGTTCGCACAGATACGCAGTATTTT. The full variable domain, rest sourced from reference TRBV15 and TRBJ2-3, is DAMVIQNPRYQVTQFGKPVTLSCSQTLNHNVMYWYQQKSSQAPKLLFHYYDKDFNNEADTPDNFQSRRPNTSFCFLDIRSPGLGDTAMYLCATSSSGVRTDTQYFGPGTRLTVL.

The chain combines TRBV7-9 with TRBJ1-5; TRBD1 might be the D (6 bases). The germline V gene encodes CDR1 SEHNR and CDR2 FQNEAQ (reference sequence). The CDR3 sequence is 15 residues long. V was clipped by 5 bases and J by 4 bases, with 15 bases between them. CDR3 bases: TGTGCCAGCAGCCCAACAGGGTTAGGTAATCAGCCCCAGCATTTT. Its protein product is CASSPTGLGNQPQHF. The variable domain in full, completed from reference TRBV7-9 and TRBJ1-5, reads DTGVSQNPRHKITKRGQNVTFRCDPISEHNRLYWYRQTLGQGPEFLTYFQNEAQLEKSRLLSDRFSAERPKGSFSTLEIQRTEQGDSAMYLCASSPTGLGNQPQHFGDGTRLSIL.

The chain's CDR3 is CASRVRRESTDTQYF. The CDR3 bases are TGTGCCAGCAGGGTGCGGCGGGAGAGCACAGATACGCAGTATTTT. The chain couples TRBV6-5 to TRBJ2-3; 7 nucleotides line up with TRBD2. Germline V gives CDR1 MNHEY, CDR2 SVGAGI. The CDR3 has 15 amino acids. V trimming: 6 bases; J trimming: 0 bases; junction bases outside the gene matches: 6.

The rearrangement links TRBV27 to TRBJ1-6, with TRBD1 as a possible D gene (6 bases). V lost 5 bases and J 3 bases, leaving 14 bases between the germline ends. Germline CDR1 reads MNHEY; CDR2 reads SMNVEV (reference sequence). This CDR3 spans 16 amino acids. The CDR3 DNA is TGTGCCAGCAGTACCCCGGACAGAAACTATAATTCACCCCTCCACTTT. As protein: CASSTPDRNYNSPLHF.